Detailed here is one T cell receptor (beta chain). The data are from a study of blood T cell repertoires in COVID-19. With V trimmed by 2 bases and J by 3 bases, 7 bases remained unmatched. The CDR3 totals 16 residues. CDR1 is LNHNV, CDR2 YYDKDF, per germline (reference sequence). Profiled with immunoSEQ multiplex PCR; TCRdb holds only in-frame clones, not every one. The data show roughly 240,000 clones, more than 70% seen once. Material: peripheral blood. This sequence originates from a woman over 75 with COVID-19, enrolled during active disease. This sequence joins TRBV15 and TRBJ2-3; 8 nucleotides align to TRBD2. CDR3 DNA sequence: TGTGCCACCAGCAGATCACTTAGCGGGGCTACAGATACGCAGTATTTT. Translating it yields CATSRSLSGATDTQYF.